This T cell receptor (beta chain) is drawn from a study of beta chain features in type 1 diabetes. Each sorted population was over 95% pure. CDR3 length equals 15 residues. J gave up 6 bases and V 5 bases, and 11 bases lay outside the gene matches. Per germline, CDR1 LNHDA and CDR2 SQIVND (reference sequence). Comment on this clone: The antigen is not known.

The study, taken as a whole, reports: Whatever favoring of shorter templates PCR might show would apply equally to patients and controls. The study found moderately but significantly shorter TCRB CDR3s in all four CD4+ subsets of Type 1 diabetes patients. Fewer insertions but more deletions were seen at VDJ junctions in type 1 diabetes patients.

The whole isolated RNA underwent reverse transcription, so sequencing captured expressed TCRB transcripts. Profiled with immunoSEQ multiplex PCR; TCRdb holds only in-frame clones, not every one. The sample holds 150,000 to 160,000 clones, over 8.5% seen once. The chain recombines TRBV19 with TRBJ1-1, with TRBD1 identical over 8 bases. Sequencing was done on a sample of central memory CD4+ T cells from blood. The TCR originated in a man younger than 30 in good health. The chain's CDR3 is CASSVRTGIIAEAFF. In DNA, the CDR3 is TGTGCCAGTAGTGTCCGGACAGGGATAATAGCTGAAGCTTTCTTT.